This passage covers 29 T cell receptor beta chains from one sample sequenced in a study of blood T cell repertoires in COVID-19. Sequencing was performed with immunoSEQ multiplex PCR; in TCRdb, only in-frame clones are kept and a portion is missing. Found here are 300,000 to 400,000 clones, 65% to 90% of them singletons; the top ten hold around 4.2%. Source material: PBMCs or T cells enriched from blood (not recorded which). These receptors all come from a woman aged 40 to 50 with acute COVID-19.

The J gene is TRBJ2-7, the V gene TRBV4-1; D remains ambiguous. V was cut by 1 base and J by 7 bases, with 11 bases left in between. CDR3 size: 13 residues. Per germline, CDR1 MGHRA and CDR2 YSYEKL. The CDR3, as DNA: TGCGCCAGCAGCCAAGGCTCATTCGAGGAGCAGTACTTC. This gives the protein CASSQGSFEEQYF.

The chain has TRBV7-3 and TRBJ2-3; possibly TRBD2 for D (5 bases). Germline lookup yields CDR1 SGHTA and CDR2 FQGTGA. This CDR3 comprises 17 residues. V lost 4 bases and J lost 2, with 19 bases in between. The CDR3 loop is CASSSELGRGPTDTQYF. CDR3 DNA sequence: TGTGCCAGCAGCTCGGAGCTCGGACGAGGGCCCACAGATACGCAGTATTTT. Supplemented by reference TRBV7-3 and TRBJ2-3, the full variable domain reads GAGVSQTPSNKVTEKGKYVELRCDPISGHTALYWYRQSLGQGPEFLIYFQGTGAADDSGLPNDRFFAVRPEGSVSTLKIQRTERGDSAVYLCASSSELGRGPTDTQYFGPGTRLTVL.

This sequence joins TRBV4-3 and TRBJ1-2, with TRBD1 matching 7 bases. This CDR3 is built from 14 residues. Germline V CDR1 and CDR2: LGHNA, YSLEER. J gave up 7 bases and V 4 bases, and 9 bases lay outside the gene matches. Here the CDR3 DNA reads TGCGCCAGCAGCCCAAGCGGCCCAGGGGGTGGCTACACCTTC. This codes for CASSPSGPGGGYTF.

The rearrangement uses TRBV18 and TRBJ1-2, with D unclear. In germline, CDR1 is KGHSH, CDR2 LQKENI. The CDR3 contains 13 residues. Between the trimmed V and J ends, which lost 4 bases and 3 bases, there was a span of 9 bases. The CDR3 spells CASSLGMDYGYTF. In DNA form, the CDR3 reads TGTGCCAGCTCACTCGGGATGGACTATGGCTACACCTTC. Variable domain in full (rest from reference TRBV18 and TRBJ1-2): NAGVMQNPRHLVRRRGQEARLRCSPMKGHSHVYWYRQLPEEGLKFMVYLQKENIIDESGMPKERFSAEFPKEGPSILRIQQVVRGDSAAYFCASSLGMDYGYTFGSGTRLTVV.

The V call is TRBV11-2, the J call TRBJ2-2; 7 positions agree with TRBD2. The CDR3 is 15 residues long. V shed 5 bases, J shed 4 bases, and the junction held 7 bases outside the gene matches. Germline V gene data show CDR1 as SGHAT and CDR2 as FQNNGV. The CDR3 DNA sequence: TGTGCCAGCAGCCGCGTCGGGGGGAGCACCGGGGAGCTGTTTTTT. Translated: CASSRVGGSTGELFF.

This clone occurred once. This chain links TRBV25-1 with TRBJ1-4, with D possibly matching TRBD1 (5 bases). V lost 2 bases and J 11 bases, leaving 18 bases between the germline ends. There are 15 residues in the CDR3. Germline V gene sequence: CDR1 MGHDK, CDR2 SYGVNS. CDR3 amino acids: CASSEVGGESGKLFF. In DNA, the CDR3 is TGTGCCAGCAGTGAAGTCGGAGGGGAAAGTGGGAAACTGTTTTTT.

The chain couples TRBV6-5 to TRBJ1-1; 7 positions match TRBD1. After removal of 0 bases from V and 1 base from J, the junction contained 2 bases not matched to a gene. The CDR3 covers 15 residues. Per the germline V gene, CDR1 is MNHEY and CDR2 is SVGAGI. The CDR3 region is CASSYSRQGNTEAFF. The CDR3 coding sequence is TGTGCCAGCAGTTACTCGAGACAGGGGAACACTGAAGCTTTCTTT.

This clone has a handful of counts. V is TRBV6-5 and J is TRBJ2-6, with a weak D call TRBD1 (5 bases). Trimming removed 6 bases from V and 1 base from J, with 10 bases in between. Germline CDR1 MNHEY, CDR2 SVGAGI. The CDR3 sequence is 15 residues long. The CDR3 reads CASRAGLSGANVLTF. CDR3 nucleotide sequence: TGTGCCAGCAGGGCAGGGCTGTCTGGGGCCAACGTCCTGACTTTC.

The chain joins TRBV6-4 to TRBJ1-1; D remains unclear. V lost 4 bases to trimming and J lost 1 base, with 16 bases between them. Germline lookup yields CDR1 MRHNA and CDR2 SNTAGT. The CDR3 is made up of 16 amino acids. CDR3 sequence: CASSVSHEQQNTEAFF. CDR3 DNA sequence: TGTGCCAGCAGTGTGTCGCACGAACAGCAGAACACTGAAGCTTTCTTT.

J is TRBJ2-3 and V is TRBV11-3; D ambiguous. Germline V lookup: CDR1 SGHNT, CDR2 YENEEA. The CDR3 runs 13 residues. V was trimmed by 0 bases and J by 5 bases, leaving 6 bases between them. CDR3 in DNA: TGTGCCAGCAGCTTAGATCATTTAGATACGCAGTATTTT. Its translation is CASSLDHLDTQYF.

In the case of this clone: Other DNA sequences in the sample encode the same CDR3. The chain employs TRBV5-1 and TRBJ2-3, with a weak D call TRBD2 (6 bases). V lost 3 bases and J 1 base, leaving 6 bases between the germline ends. The germline V gene encodes CDR1 SGHRS and CDR2 YFSETQ. This CDR3 region has 13 residues. This CDR3 reads CASSSGGTDTQYF. In nucleotides, the CDR3 is TGCGCCAGCAGCTCGGGAGGCACAGATACGCAGTATTTT.

The chain links TRBV28 to TRBJ1-1; no reliable D call. Trimming left V 6 bases short and J 1 base short, with 12 bases between. CDR3 length: 14 amino acids. CDR1 is MDHEN and CDR2 is SYDVKM in the germline V gene. CDR3: CASRVAEKNTEAFF. CDR3 nucleotide sequence: TGTGCCAGCAGGGTCGCGGAGAAGAACACTGAAGCTTTCTTT. Filled out from reference TRBV28 and TRBJ1-1, the complete variable domain reads DVKVTQSSRYLVKRTGEKVFLECVQDMDHENMFWYRQDPGLGLRLIYFSYDVKMKEKGDIPEGYSVSREKKERFSLILESASTNQTSMYLCASRVAEKNTEAFFGQGTRLTVV.

The rearrangement joins TRBV9 to TRBJ1-2; D is perhaps TRBD1 (5 bases). Germline CDR1 reads SGDLS; CDR2 reads YYNGEE. The CDR3 has 12 residues. The germline V and J ends were trimmed by 3 bases and 8 bases, with 11 bases remaining between them. CDR3 loop: CASSAGLEGYTF. In DNA, the CDR3 is TGTGCCAGCAGCGCAGGGTTGGAGGGCTACACCTTC.

The V and J genes are TRBV29-1 and TRBJ2-7; no clear D. V was trimmed by 7 bases and J by 0 bases, leaving 10 bases between them. The germline V gene encodes CDR1 SQVTM and CDR2 ANQGSEA. The CDR3 loop spans 12 amino acids. The CDR3 DNA is TGCAGCGCTGTCATGAGCTCCTACGAGCAGTACTTC. This gives the protein CSAVMSSYEQYF.

V gene TRBV28 combines with J gene TRBJ1-5; 7 nucleotides line up with TRBD1. In germline, CDR1 is MDHEN, CDR2 SYDVKM. The trim removed 2 bases at V and 4 bases at J, leaving 5 bases unmatched. The CDR3 has 15 residues. CDR3 region: CASSLPGQLNQPQHF. CDR3 DNA sequence: TGTGCCAGCAGTTTACCGGGACAGTTGAATCAGCCCCAGCATTTT.

The rearrangement links TRBV3-1 (or the pseudogene TRBV3-2) to TRBJ1-1; no firm D call. Trimming cost V 4 bases and J 0 bases, with 12 bases left between them. This CDR3 has 15 amino acids. Germline CDR1 and CDR2: LGHDT and YNNKEL (reference sequence). CDR3 sequence: CASSPLGGMNTEAFF. The DNA for the CDR3 is TGTGCCAGCAGCCCCCTGGGCGGGATGAACACTGAAGCTTTCTTT.

The chain joins TRBV7-2 to TRBJ2-7; D is uncertain. V shed 1 base and J shed 0 bases, with 7 bases lying between them. The germline V gene has CDR1 SGHTA and CDR2 FQGNSA. This CDR3 region has 14 residues. The CDR3 loop reads CASSLVSVSYEQYF. The CDR3 bases are TGTGCCAGCAGCTTAGTTTCAGTCTCCTACGAGCAGTACTTC.

CDR3: CASSSPAEQAGGYTF. The CDR3 DNA follows: TGCGCCAGCAGTAGCCCGGCGGAGCAGGCGGGTGGCTACACCTTC. This chain connects TRBV5-1 to TRBJ1-2; no clear D. Trimming took 5 bases from V and 7 from J, leaving 21 bases between them. The CDR3 consists of 15 residues. CDR1 is SGHRS, CDR2 YFSETQ, per germline.

The chain links TRBV20-1 to TRBJ2-5; a possible D gene is TRBD1 (5 bases). Trimming removed 3 bases from V and 4 bases from J, with 9 bases in between. The germline CDR1 and CDR2 sequences are DFQATT and SNEGSKA (reference sequence). The CDR3 extends over 12 amino acids. Here the CDR3 reads CSASGQGETQYF. Written as DNA, the CDR3 is TGCAGTGCTAGTGGGCAGGGAGAGACCCAGTACTTC.

The rearrangement links TRBV5-1 to TRBJ1-1; no clear D. V was cut by 1 base and J by 1 base, with 11 bases left in between. Germline V lookup: CDR1 SGHRS, CDR2 YFSETQ. The CDR3 spans 15 residues. Here the CDR3 DNA reads TGCGCCAGCAGCTTGAGTGGAGTAAAGAACACTGAAGCTTTCTTT. The encoded protein is CASSLSGVKNTEAFF.

The rearrangement links TRBV7-2 to TRBJ2-4; TRBD2 agrees at 7 bases. The CDR3 is 14 amino acids. V shed 5 bases and J 4 bases; nucleotides not matched to a gene: 5. Germline assignment: CDR1 SGHTA and CDR2 FQGNSA. In DNA form, the CDR3 reads TGTGCCAGCAGCCTTAGGCGGGAGAAAAACATTCAGTACTTC. Protein product: CASSLRREKNIQYF.

The chain employs TRBV11-3 and TRBJ2-3; 10 positions match TRBD1. V was pared by 4 bases and J by 3 bases, with 4 bases of the junction left unmatched. Germline-derived CDR1 and CDR2 are SGHNT and YENEEA. This CDR3 has 15 amino acids. For the CDR3, the DNA is TGTGCCAGCAGCTCCGGGACAGGGGTGACAGATACGCAGTATTTT. It yields the protein CASSSGTGVTDTQYF.

V gene TRBV3-1 (or the pseudogene TRBV3-2) combines with J gene TRBJ2-1, with 7 bases lining up with TRBD2. Germline V lookup: CDR1 LGHDT, CDR2 YNNKEL (reference sequence). Trimming at V came to 3 bases and at J to 0 bases, leaving 2 bases not matched to a gene. The CDR3 totals 15 residues. CDR3 sequence reads: CASSHSGGSYNEQFF. CDR3 sequence (DNA): TGTGCCAGCAGCCACTCGGGGGGCTCCTACAATGAGCAGTTCTTC.

The chain combines TRBV27 with TRBJ2-5, with 8 bases matching TRBD2. The V gene's germline CDR1 is MNHEY and CDR2 SMNVEV (reference sequence). The CDR3 covers 15 residues. J lost 5 bases, V lost 7 bases, and 12 bases had no gene match. The CDR3 spells CASTPTGTRLETQYF. The CDR3 bases are TGTGCCAGCACCCCAACTGGGACTAGGTTGGAGACCCAGTACTTC.

This sequence joins TRBV2 and TRBJ2-2; 8 bases are shared with TRBD1. CDR1 and CDR2 from the germline V gene are SNHLY and FYNNEI. There are 17 residues in the CDR3. J lost 7 bases, V lost 7 bases, and 17 bases had no gene match. The chain's CDR3 is CASTQISRGPLGGELFF. CDR3 coding DNA: TGTGCCAGCACACAGATCTCCAGGGGGCCGTTGGGCGGGGAGCTGTTTTTT.

The chain combines TRBV7-9 with TRBJ1-1; the match to TRBD1 covers 8 bases. Germline V gene data show CDR1 as SEHNR and CDR2 as FQNEAQ (reference sequence). The CDR3 is made up of 16 amino acids. V gave up 2 bases and J gave up 2 bases; unmatched junction bases: 7. The DNA of the CDR3 is TGTGCCAGCAGCTTAAGTCCAGGGGGCGCTAACACTGAAGCTTTCTTT. This sequence encodes CASSLSPGGANTEAFF.

The gene calls are TRBV9 and TRBJ2-3; TRBD2 is a possible D gene (6 bases). The V gene lost 0 bases and the J gene lost 0 bases, with 11 bases spanning the gap. CDR1 SGDLS and CDR2 YYNGEE come from the germline V gene. The CDR3 runs to 16 residues. The CDR3 protein is CASSVGDSKSTDTQYF. The CDR3 coding sequence is TGTGCCAGCAGCGTAGGGGACTCGAAAAGCACAGATACGCAGTATTTT. Full variable domain (outside the CDR3, taken from reference TRBV9 and TRBJ2-3): DSGVTQTPKHLITATGQRVTLRCSPRSGDLSVYWYQQSLDQGLQFLIQYYNGEERAKGNILERFSAQQFPDLHSELNLSSLELGDSALYFCASSVGDSKSTDTQYFGPGTRLTVL.

The chain has TRBV19 and TRBJ1-1, with TRBD1 as a possible D gene (6 bases). CDR3 size: 14 residues. Trimming pared 9 bases from V and 0 bases from J, leaving 14 bases between. Looked up from germline, CDR1 is LNHDA and CDR2 is SQIVND (reference sequence). The CDR3, as DNA: TGTGCCAGCCTACCCGGGACATTGAACACTGAAGCTTTCTTT. Translated: CASLPGTLNTEAFF.

The chain joins TRBV29-1 to TRBJ2-2; TRBD2 aligns across 7 bases. The CDR3 spans 15 residues. Germline assignment: CDR1 SQVTM and CDR2 ANQGSEA. J lost 5 bases, V lost 1 base, and 7 bases had no gene match. Written as DNA, the CDR3 is TGCAGCGTTGAAGTGAGGGAGGGGTGGACCGGGGAGCTGTTTTTT. Amino acid sequence: CSVEVREGWTGELFF.